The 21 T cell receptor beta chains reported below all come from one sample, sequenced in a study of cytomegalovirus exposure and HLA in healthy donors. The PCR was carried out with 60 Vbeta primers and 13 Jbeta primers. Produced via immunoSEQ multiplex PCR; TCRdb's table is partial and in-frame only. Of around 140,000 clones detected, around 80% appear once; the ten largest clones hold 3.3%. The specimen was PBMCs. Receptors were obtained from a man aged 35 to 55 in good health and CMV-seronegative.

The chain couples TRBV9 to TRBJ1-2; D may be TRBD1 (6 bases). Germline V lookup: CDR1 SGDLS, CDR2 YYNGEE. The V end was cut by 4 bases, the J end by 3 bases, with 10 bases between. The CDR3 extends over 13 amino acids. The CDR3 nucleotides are TGTGCCAGCAGCCGGGACACCTACTATGGCTACACCTTC. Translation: CASSRDTYYGYTF.

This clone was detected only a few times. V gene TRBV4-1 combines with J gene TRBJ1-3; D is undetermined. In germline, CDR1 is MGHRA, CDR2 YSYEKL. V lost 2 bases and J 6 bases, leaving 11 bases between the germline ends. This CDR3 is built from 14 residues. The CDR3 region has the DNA TGCGCCAGCAGCCAAATCAACGCGCAAAACACCATATATTTT. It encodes CASSQINAQNTIYF.

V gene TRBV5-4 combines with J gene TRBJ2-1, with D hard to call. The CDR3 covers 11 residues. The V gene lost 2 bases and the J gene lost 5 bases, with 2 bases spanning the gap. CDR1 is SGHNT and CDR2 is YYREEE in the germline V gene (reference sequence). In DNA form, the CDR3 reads TGTGCCAGCAGCTTCGACAATGAGCAGTTCTTC. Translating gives CASSFDNEQFF.

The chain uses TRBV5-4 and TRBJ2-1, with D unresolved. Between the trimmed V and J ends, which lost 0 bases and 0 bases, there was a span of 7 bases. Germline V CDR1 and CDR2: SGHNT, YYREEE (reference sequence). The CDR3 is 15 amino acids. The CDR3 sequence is CASSLAGSSYNEQFF. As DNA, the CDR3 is TGTGCCAGCAGCTTGGCGGGTAGCTCCTACAATGAGCAGTTCTTC. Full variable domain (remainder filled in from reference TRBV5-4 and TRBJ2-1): ETGVTQSPTHLIKTRGQQVTLRCSSQSGHNTVSWYQQALGQGPQFIFQYYREEENGRGNFPPRFSGLQFPNYSSELNVNALELDDSALYLCASSLAGSSYNEQFFGPGTRLTVL.

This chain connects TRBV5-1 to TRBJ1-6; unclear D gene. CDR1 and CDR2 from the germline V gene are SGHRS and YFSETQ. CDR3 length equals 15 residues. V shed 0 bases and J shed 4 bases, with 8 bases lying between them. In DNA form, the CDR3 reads TGCGCCAGCAGCTTGGGGCCCGGGTATAATTCACCCCTCCACTTT. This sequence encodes CASSLGPGYNSPLHF.

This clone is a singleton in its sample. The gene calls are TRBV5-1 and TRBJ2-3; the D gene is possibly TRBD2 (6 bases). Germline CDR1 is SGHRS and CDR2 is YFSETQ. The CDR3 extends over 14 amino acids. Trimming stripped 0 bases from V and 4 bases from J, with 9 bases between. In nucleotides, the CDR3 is TGCGCCAGCAGCTTGGGAACGGGGGCAGATACGCAGTATTTT. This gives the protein CASSLGTGADTQYF.

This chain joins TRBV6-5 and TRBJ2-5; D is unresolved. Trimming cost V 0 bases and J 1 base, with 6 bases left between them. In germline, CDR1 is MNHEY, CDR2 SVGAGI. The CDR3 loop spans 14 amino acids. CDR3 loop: CASSYSTLQETQYF. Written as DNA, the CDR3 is TGTGCCAGCAGTTACTCGACTCTCCAAGAGACCCAGTACTTC.

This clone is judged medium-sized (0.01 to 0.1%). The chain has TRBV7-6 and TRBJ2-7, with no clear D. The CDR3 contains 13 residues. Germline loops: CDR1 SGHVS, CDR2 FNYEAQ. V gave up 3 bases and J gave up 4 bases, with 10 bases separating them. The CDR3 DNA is TGTGCCAGCAGCTTCACGCAGGCTTACGAGCAGTACTTC. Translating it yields CASSFTQAYEQYF.

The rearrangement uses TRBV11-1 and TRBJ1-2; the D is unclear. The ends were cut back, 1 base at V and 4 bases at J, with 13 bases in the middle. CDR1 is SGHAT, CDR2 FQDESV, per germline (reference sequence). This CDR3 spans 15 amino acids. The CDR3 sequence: CASSLGRHSLYGYTF. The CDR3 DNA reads TGTGCCAGCAGCTTAGGCAGGCACTCCCTCTATGGCTACACCTTC. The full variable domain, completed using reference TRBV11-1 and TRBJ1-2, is EAEVAQSPRYKITEKSQAVAFWCDPISGHATLYWYRQILGQGPELLVQFQDESVVDDSQLPKDRFSAERLKGVDSTLKIQPAELGDSAMYLCASSLGRHSLYGYTFGSGTRLTVV.

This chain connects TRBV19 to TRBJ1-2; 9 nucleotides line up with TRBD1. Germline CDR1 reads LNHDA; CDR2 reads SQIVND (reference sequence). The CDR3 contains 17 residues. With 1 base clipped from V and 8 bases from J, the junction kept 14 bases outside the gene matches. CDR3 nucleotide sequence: TGTGCCAGTAGTATAGTCGGACAGGGGCCCTCATCCAAGGGCTACACCTTC. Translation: CASSIVGQGPSSKGYTF.

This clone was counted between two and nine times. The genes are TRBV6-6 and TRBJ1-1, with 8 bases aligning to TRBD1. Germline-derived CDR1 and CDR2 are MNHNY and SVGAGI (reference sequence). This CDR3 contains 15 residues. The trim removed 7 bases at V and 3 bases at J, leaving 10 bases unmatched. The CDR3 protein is CASISRGQGDTEAFF. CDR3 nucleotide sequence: TGTGCCAGCATTTCCAGGGGGCAGGGGGACACTGAAGCTTTCTTT.

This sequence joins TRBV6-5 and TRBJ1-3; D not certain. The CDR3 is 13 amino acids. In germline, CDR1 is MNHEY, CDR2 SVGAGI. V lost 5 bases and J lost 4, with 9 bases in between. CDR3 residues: CASSNGPGNTIYF. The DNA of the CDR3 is TGTGCCAGCAGTAATGGGCCAGGAAACACCATATATTTT.

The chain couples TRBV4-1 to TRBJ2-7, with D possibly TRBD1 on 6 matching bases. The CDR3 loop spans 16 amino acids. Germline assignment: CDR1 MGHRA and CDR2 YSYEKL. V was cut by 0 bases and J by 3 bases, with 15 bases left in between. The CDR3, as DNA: TGCGCCAGCAGCCAAGAACGAACAGGGTTGGTCTACGAGCAGTACTTC. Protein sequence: CASSQERTGLVYEQYF.

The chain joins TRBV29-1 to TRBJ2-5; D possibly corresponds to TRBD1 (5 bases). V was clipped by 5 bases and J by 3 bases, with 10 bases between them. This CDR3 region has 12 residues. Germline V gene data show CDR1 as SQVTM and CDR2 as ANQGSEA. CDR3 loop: CSVSQGKETQYF. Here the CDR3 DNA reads TGCAGCGTTTCCCAGGGAAAAGAGACCCAGTACTTC.

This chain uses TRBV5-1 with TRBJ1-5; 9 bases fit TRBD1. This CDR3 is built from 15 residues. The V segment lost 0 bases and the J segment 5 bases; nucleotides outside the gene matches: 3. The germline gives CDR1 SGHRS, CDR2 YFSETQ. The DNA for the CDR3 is TGCGCCAGCAGCTTGGCCGGGACAGGGTATCAGCCCCAGCATTTT. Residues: CASSLAGTGYQPQHF. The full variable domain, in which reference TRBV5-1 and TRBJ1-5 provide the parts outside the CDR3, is KAGVTQTPRYLIKTRGQQVTLSCSPISGHRSVSWYQQTPGQGLQFLFEYFSETQRNKGNFPGRFSGRQFSNSRSEMNVSTLELGDSALYLCASSLAGTGYQPQHFGDGTRLSIL.

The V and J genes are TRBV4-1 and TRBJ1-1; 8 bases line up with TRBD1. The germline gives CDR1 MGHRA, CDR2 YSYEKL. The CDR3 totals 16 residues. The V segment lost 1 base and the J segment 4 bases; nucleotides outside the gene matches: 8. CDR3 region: CASSQVETGVFTEAFF. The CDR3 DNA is TGCGCCAGCAGCCAAGTGGAGACAGGGGTCTTCACTGAAGCTTTCTTT.

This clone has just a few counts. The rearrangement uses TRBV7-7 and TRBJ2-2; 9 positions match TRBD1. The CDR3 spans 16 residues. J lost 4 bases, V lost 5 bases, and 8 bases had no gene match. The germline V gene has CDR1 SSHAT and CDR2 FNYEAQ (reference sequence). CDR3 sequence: CASSTRTGDSTGELFF. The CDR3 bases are TGTGCCAGCAGCACCCGGACAGGGGATAGCACCGGGGAGCTGTTTTTT. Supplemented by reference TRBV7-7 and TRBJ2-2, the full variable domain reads GAGVSQSPRYKVTKRGQDVTLRCDPISSHATLYWYQQALGQGPEFLTYFNYEAQPDKSGLPSDRFSAERPEGSISTLTIQRTEQRDSAMYRCASSTRTGDSTGELFFGEGSRLTVL.

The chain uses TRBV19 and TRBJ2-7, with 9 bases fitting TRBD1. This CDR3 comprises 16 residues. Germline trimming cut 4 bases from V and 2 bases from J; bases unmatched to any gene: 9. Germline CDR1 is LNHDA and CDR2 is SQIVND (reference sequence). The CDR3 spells CASSTRLGTGTYEQYF. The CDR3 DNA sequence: TGTGCCAGTAGTACGCGCCTCGGGACAGGGACCTACGAGCAGTACTTC. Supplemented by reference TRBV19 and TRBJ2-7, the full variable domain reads DGGITQSPKYLFRKEGQNVTLSCEQNLNHDAMYWYRQDPGQGLRLIYYSQIVNDFQKGDIAEGYSVSREKKESFPLTVTSAQKNPTAFYLCASSTRLGTGTYEQYFGPGTRLTVT.

The CDR3 DNA reads TGTGCCAGCACTTTCAAGGGGGGGCCGCTCACTGAAGCTTTCTTT. Translation gives CASTFKGGPLTEAFF. The chain joins TRBV28 to TRBJ1-1; perhaps TRBD1 as D (6 bases). Germline V CDR1 and CDR2: MDHEN, SYDVKM. V dropped 7 bases and J dropped 4 bases, with 19 bases sitting between them. The CDR3 runs 15 residues.

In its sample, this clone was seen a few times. CDR3 sequence (DNA): TGTGCCAGCAGTTTATCGTCCGTTGAGTCCTACGAGCAGTACTTC. The encoded protein is CASSLSSVESYEQYF. This chain joins TRBV27 and TRBJ2-7; no definite D call. Germline assignment: CDR1 MNHEY and CDR2 SMNVEV (reference sequence). The V end was cut by 0 bases, the J end by 1 base, with 10 bases between. The CDR3 consists of 15 residues.

DNA for the CDR3: TGTGCCAGCAGCCGAGGACAGCTGGGACAGCCCCAGCATTTT. This sequence encodes CASSRGQLGQPQHF. The chain employs TRBV7-2 and TRBJ1-5; D perhaps matches TRBD1 (6 bases). CDR1 SGHTA and CDR2 FQGNSA come from the germline V gene. Trimming left V 5 bases short and J 7 bases short, with 15 bases between. This CDR3 comprises 14 residues.